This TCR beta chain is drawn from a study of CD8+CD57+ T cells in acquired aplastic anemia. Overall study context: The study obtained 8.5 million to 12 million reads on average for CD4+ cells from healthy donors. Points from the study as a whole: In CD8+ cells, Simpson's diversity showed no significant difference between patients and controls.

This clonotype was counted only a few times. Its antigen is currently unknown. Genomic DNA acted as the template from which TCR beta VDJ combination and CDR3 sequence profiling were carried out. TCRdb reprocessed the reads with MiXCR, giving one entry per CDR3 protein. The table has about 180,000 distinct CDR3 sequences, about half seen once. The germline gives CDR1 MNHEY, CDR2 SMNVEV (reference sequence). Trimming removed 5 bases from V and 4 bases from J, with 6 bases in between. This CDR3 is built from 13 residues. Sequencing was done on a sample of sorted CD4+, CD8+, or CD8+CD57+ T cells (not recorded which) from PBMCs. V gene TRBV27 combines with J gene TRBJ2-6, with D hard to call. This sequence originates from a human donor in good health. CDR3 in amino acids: CASSIRGANVLTF. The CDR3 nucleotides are TGTGCCAGCAGTATAAGAGGGGCCAACGTCCTGACTTTC.